These 5 T cell receptor beta chains were all obtained from the same sample, sequenced in a study of blood T cell repertoires in COVID-19. Measured with immunoSEQ multiplex PCR; TCRdb has only the in-frame clones, and not every one. This sample has 100,000 to 150,000 clones, with roughly 89% found just once. Sequencing was performed on peripheral blood. The receptors were sampled from a man in his fifties with active or convalescent COVID-19.

This clone has a handful of counts. This rearrangement joins TRBV30 to TRBJ2-7; 11 nucleotides match TRBD1. Germline V CDR1 and CDR2: GTSNPN, SVGIG (reference sequence). With V trimmed by 0 bases and J by 3 bases, 7 bases remained unmatched. This CDR3 comprises 16 residues. CDR3 sequence: CAWSVHRTGGSYEQYF. The CDR3 nucleotides are TGTGCCTGGAGTGTACATCGGACAGGGGGCAGCTACGAGCAGTACTTC.

This clone is a singleton in its sample. The chain uses TRBV7-2 and TRBJ2-3; 10 positions match TRBD2. The junction had 10 bases not matched to a gene; V was cut back by 5 bases and J by 2 bases. The CDR3 extends over 17 amino acids. The germline CDR1 and CDR2 sequences are SGHTA and FQGNSA. Here the CDR3 reads CASSVKRGGLTTDTQYF. The CDR3 DNA reads TGTGCCAGCAGCGTAAAGCGGGGGGGCCTTACCACAGATACGCAGTATTTT. The whole variable domain, remainder taken from reference TRBV7-2 and TRBJ2-3, is GAGVSQSPSNKVTEKGKDVELRCDPISGHTALYWYRQSLGQGLEFLIYFQGNSAPDKSGLPSDRFSAERTGGSVSTLTIQRTQQEDSAVYLCASSVKRGGLTTDTQYFGPGTRLTVL.

This chain links TRBV10-3 with TRBJ1-1; D not resolved. This CDR3 spans 13 amino acids. Deletions cut 4 bases from V and 3 bases from J, with 9 bases between. The V gene's germline CDR1 is ENHRY and CDR2 SYGVKD. CDR3 region: CAISVRTDTEAFF. CDR3 bases: TGTGCCATCAGTGTTAGAACGGACACTGAAGCTTTCTTT.

V gene TRBV27 combines with J gene TRBJ1-1; 9 nucleotides line up with TRBD1. CDR3 length equals 15 residues. V shed 8 bases, J shed 0 bases, and the junction held 7 bases outside the gene matches. Germline CDR1 is MNHEY and CDR2 is SMNVEV (reference sequence). This CDR3 reads CASRTGAYMNTEAFF. The CDR3 DNA reads as TGTGCCAGCCGGACAGGGGCTTACATGAACACTGAAGCTTTCTTT.

The chain employs TRBV5-1 and TRBJ2-1, with TRBD2 matching over 7 bases. This CDR3 region has 14 residues. The V gene's germline CDR1 is SGHRS and CDR2 YFSETQ. With 4 bases clipped from V and 4 bases from J, the junction kept 5 bases outside the gene matches. CDR3: CASSRLAEYNEQFF. For the CDR3, the DNA is TGCGCCAGCAGCAGGCTAGCGGAGTACAATGAGCAGTTCTTC.